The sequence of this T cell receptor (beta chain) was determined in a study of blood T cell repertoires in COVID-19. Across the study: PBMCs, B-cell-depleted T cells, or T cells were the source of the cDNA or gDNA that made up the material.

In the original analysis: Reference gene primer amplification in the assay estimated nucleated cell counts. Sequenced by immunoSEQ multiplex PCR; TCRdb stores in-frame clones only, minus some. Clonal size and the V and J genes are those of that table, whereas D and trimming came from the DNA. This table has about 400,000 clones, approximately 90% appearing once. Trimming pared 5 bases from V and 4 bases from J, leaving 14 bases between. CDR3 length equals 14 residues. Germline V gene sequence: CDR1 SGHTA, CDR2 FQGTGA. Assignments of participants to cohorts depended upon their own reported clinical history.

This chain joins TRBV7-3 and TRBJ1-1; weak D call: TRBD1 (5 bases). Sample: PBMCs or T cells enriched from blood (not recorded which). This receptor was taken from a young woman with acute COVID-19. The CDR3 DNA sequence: TGTGCCAGCAGCACACCGGAAAGGGGCACTGAAGCTTTCTTT. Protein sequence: CASSTPERGTEAFF.